The following is a T cell receptor beta chain sequence with its context. Clones were sequenced by immunoSEQ multiplex PCR, and TCRdb holds only the in-frame ones, with some missing. The table shows around 87,000 clones, with around 94% occurring only once. The data belong to a study of OX40 agonist ivuxolimab in advanced cancers. Germline-derived CDR1 and CDR2 are MNHEY and SMNVEV (reference sequence). The CDR3 consists of 11 residues. The germline V and J ends were trimmed by 7 bases and 4 bases, with 4 bases remaining between them. V and J are TRBV27 and TRBJ2-2; D not resolved. The input for sequencing was CD4+ or CD8+ T cells sorted from blood, taken in a trial of the OX40 agonist ivuxolimab. The source is an adult with an advanced solid tumor such as melanoma, head and neck, liver or kidney cancer. CDR3 sequence: CASKGTGELFF. The CDR3 bases are TGTGCCAGCAAAGGCACCGGGGAGCTGTTTTTT.